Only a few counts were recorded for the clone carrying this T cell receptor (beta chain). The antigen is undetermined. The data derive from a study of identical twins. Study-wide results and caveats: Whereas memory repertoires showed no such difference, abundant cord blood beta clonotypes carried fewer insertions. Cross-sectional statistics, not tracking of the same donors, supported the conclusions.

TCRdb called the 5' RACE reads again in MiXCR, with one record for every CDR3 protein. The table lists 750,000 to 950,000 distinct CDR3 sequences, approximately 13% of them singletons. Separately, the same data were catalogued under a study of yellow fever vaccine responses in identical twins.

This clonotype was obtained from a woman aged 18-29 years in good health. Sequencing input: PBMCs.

Written as DNA, the CDR3 is TGTGCCAGCAGCCCCCGGGGGCCACCGAACACCGGGGAGCTGTTTTTT. Its protein is CASSPRGPPNTGELFF. The chain carries TRBV7-2 and TRBJ2-2; D may match TRBD1 or TRBD2 (6 bases each). The CDR3 sequence is 16 residues long. Trimming removed 5 bases from V and 0 bases from J, with 13 bases in between. Germline lookup yields CDR1 SGHTA and CDR2 FQGNSA.